The 9 T cell receptor beta chains below all came from one sample that was sequenced in a study of cytomegalovirus exposure and HLA in healthy donors. The protocol was immunoSEQ multiplex PCR, while the TCRdb copy is restricted to in-frame clones and leaves out a portion. Of some 90,000 clones in the sample, about 90% were seen once. Material: PBMCs. These receptors were collected from a man between 18 and 35 years old in good health and CMV-seropositive.

CDR3 loop: CASSYEGARDTGELFF. The CDR3 DNA follows: TGTGCCAGCAGTTACGAGGGGGCGAGGGACACCGGGGAGCTGTTTTTT. The V call is TRBV6-5, the J call TRBJ2-2, with 7 bases identical to TRBD1. After removal of 2 bases from V and 3 bases from J, the junction contained 6 bases not matched to a gene. The CDR3 contains 16 residues. The germline CDR1 and CDR2 sequences are MNHEY and SVGAGI.

This chain uses TRBV10-3 with TRBJ2-7, with 7 bases fitting TRBD1. Per the germline V gene, CDR1 is ENHRY and CDR2 is SYGVKD. The V gene end was trimmed by 4 bases and the J gene end by 3 bases; junction bases not matched to a gene: 3. The CDR3 contains 13 residues. The CDR3 loop reads CAISAGQNYEQYF. The CDR3 DNA sequence: TGTGCCATCAGTGCGGGACAGAACTACGAGCAGTACTTC.

This clone was seen only once. The V call is TRBV20-1, the J call TRBJ1-1, with D maybe TRBD1 (5 bases). Germline loops: CDR1 DFQATT, CDR2 SNEGSKA (reference sequence). The CDR3 consists of 11 residues. The V end was cut by 6 bases, the J end by 6 bases, with 11 bases between. The CDR3 loop reads CSAQQAPEAFF. CDR3 nucleotides: TGCAGTGCACAACAGGCACCTGAAGCTTTCTTT.

The chain has TRBV9 and TRBJ1-6; D is unresolved. This CDR3 region has 15 residues. The germline V gene encodes CDR1 SGDLS and CDR2 YYNGEE. V was trimmed by 4 bases and J by 6 bases, leaving 14 bases between them. The CDR3 region is CASSLSPGFNSPLHF. The DNA of the CDR3 is TGTGCCAGCAGCCTCTCACCGGGGTTTAATTCACCCCTCCACTTT. Complete variable domain (other parts from reference TRBV9 and TRBJ1-6): DSGVTQTPKHLITATGQRVTLRCSPRSGDLSVYWYQQSLDQGLQFLIQYYNGEERAKGNILERFSAQQFPDLHSELNLSSLELGDSALYFCASSLSPGFNSPLHFGNGTRLTVT.

The V and J genes are TRBV10-2 and TRBJ1-5; 8 bases line up with TRBD1. The V gene end was trimmed by 5 bases and the J gene end by 0 bases; junction bases not matched to a gene: 3. CDR1 is WSHSY and CDR2 is SAAADI in the germline V gene. The CDR3 totals 15 residues. DNA of the CDR3: TGCGCCAGCAGTAACAGGGGGTATAGCAATCAGCCCCAGCATTTT. Amino acids: CASSNRGYSNQPQHF.

This clone was counted only a few times. The chain joins TRBV19 to TRBJ1-2, with 9 bases that match TRBD1. The length of the CDR3 is 17 residues. Germline values: CDR1 LNHDA, CDR2 SQIVND (reference sequence). V gave up 5 bases and J gave up 4 bases; unmatched junction bases: 14. Here the CDR3 DNA reads TGTGCCAGTAGTGAGGGGACAGGGACTTCACTACCCTATGGCTACACCTTC. It translates to CASSEGTGTSLPYGYTF.

Comments on this clone: Other DNA sequences in the sample encode the same CDR3. V gene TRBV6-5 combines with J gene TRBJ2-3; 10 bases line up with TRBD2. The CDR3 loop spans 14 amino acids. Trimming took 6 bases from V and 3 from J; bases not matched to a gene: 3. The germline V gene has CDR1 MNHEY and CDR2 SVGAGI. The DNA for the CDR3 is TGTGCCAGCAGGCCGGGACTAGCGACAGATACGCAGTATTTT. Amino acids: CASRPGLATDTQYF.

This clone was seen once. This chain joins TRBV5-5 and TRBJ2-6, with D unresolved. Germline V gene sequence: CDR1 SGHKS, CDR2 YYEKEE (reference sequence). The V end was cut by 1 base, the J end by 0 bases, with 5 bases between. The CDR3 sequence is 15 residues long. The CDR3 loop reads CASSLYSSGANVLTF. The CDR3 bases are TGTGCCAGCAGCTTGTATTCCTCTGGGGCCAACGTCCTGACTTTC.

The rearrangement joins TRBV27 to TRBJ2-2; possible D gene TRBD2, 6 bases. The CDR3 is made up of 15 amino acids. The germline V gene has CDR1 MNHEY and CDR2 SMNVEV (reference sequence). V lost 3 bases, J lost 1 base, and 9 bases lay in between. The chain's CDR3 is CASSFAGRNTGELFF. The CDR3 region has the DNA TGTGCCAGCAGTTTCGCGGGGAGGAACACCGGGGAGCTGTTTTTT.